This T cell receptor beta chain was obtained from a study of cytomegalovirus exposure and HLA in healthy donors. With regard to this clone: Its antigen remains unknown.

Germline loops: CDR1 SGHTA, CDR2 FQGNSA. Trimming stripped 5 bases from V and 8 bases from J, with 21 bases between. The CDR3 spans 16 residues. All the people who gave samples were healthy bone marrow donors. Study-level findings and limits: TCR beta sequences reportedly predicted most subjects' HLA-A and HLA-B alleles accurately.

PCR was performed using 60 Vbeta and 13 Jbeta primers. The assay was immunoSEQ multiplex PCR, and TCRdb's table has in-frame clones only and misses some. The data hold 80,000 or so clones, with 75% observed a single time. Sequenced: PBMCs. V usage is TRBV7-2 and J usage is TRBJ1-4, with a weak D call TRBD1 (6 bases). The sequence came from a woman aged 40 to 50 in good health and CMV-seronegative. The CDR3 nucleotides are TGTGCCAGCAGCAGCCGGGACACGAAATGGGTGGAAAAACTGTTTTTT. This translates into CASSSRDTKWVEKLFF.